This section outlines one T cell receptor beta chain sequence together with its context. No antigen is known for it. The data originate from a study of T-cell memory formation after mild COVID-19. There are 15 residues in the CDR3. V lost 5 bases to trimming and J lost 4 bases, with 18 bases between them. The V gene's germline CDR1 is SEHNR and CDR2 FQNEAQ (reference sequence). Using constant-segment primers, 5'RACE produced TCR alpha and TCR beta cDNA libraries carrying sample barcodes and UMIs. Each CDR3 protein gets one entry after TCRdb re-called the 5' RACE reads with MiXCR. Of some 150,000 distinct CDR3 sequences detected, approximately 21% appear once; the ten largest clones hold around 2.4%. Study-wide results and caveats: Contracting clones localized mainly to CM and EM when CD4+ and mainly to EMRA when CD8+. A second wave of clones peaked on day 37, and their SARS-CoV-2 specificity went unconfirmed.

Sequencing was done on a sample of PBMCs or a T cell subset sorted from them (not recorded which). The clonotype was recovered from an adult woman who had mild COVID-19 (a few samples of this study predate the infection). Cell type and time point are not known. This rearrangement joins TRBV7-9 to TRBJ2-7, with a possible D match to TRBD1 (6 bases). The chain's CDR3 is CASSPDTRQVYEQYF. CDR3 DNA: TGTGCCAGCAGCCCCGATACCCGACAGGTATACGAGCAGTACTTC.